The source of this TCR beta chain is a study of circulating and synovial CD4+ cells in juvenile arthritis. Study results and caveats: Some such blood samples were as oligoclonal as synovium. Vbeta family usage analysis did not detect the pathogenic-like versus bulk difference. CPL and bulk CD4 samples differed at least tenfold in T cell genomes. These blood cells shared more CDR3 sequences with synovium than bulk blood.

This clone has a handful of counts. What it binds is not known. V was trimmed by 1 base and J by 12 bases, leaving 15 bases between them. Germline V gene data show CDR1 as LGHNA and CDR2 as YSLEER. The CDR3 covers 14 residues. Profiled with immunoSEQ multiplex PCR; TCRdb holds only in-frame clones, not every one. The sample includes several thousand clones, roughly four fifths of them seen just once. The specimen sequenced was CD4+ T cells from synovial fluid. The clonotype was recovered from a human donor with juvenile idiopathic arthritis. The gene calls are TRBV4-3 and TRBJ1-4; D call uncertain. CDR3: CASSQGFAALELFF. As DNA, the CDR3 is TGCGCCAGCAGCCAAGGTTTCGCGGCTTTGGAACTGTTTTTT.